Listed below are T cell receptor beta chains from one sample, sequenced in a study of T cell changes during pregnancy in multiple sclerosis. The method was immunoSEQ multiplex PCR; TCRdb's version includes in-frame clones alone and lacks a portion of them. The table includes fewer than 85,000 clones, roughly nine tenths detected once. The specimen was peripheral blood, collected in the first trimester of pregnancy. The receptor set was obtained from a female donor in good health, enrolled as a control in a pregnancy study. Each CDR3 is given with its conserved first and last residue. Fields, in order: J gene, D gene, clone size, V gene, CDR3 DNA, CDR3 protein. A D gene is named only where the DNA matches it firmly. The size field is filled for only some rows; it gives once, few, many or a size class.

j_call: TRBJ2-7; d_call: TRBD2; clone_size: -; v_call: TRBV18; cdr3_nt: TGTGCCAGCTCACCCACTAGCGGGAGGAGCAACGAGCAGTACTTC; cdr3_aa: CASSPTSGRSNEQYF
j_call: TRBJ1-5; d_call: -; clone_size: -; v_call: TRBV28; cdr3_nt: TGTGCCAGCAGTTTAAAGACGAGGCCGAATCAGCCCCAGCATTTT; cdr3_aa: CASSLKTRPNQPQHF
j_call: TRBJ1-5; d_call: -; clone_size: -; v_call: TRBV27; cdr3_nt: TGTGCCAGCAGTTCAGGGTTTTACAATCAGCCCCAGCATTTT; cdr3_aa: CASSSGFYNQPQHF
j_call: TRBJ2-3; d_call: -; clone_size: -; v_call: TRBV5-1; cdr3_nt: TGCGCCAGCAGCTTCAGCGGACTTACTAGCACAGATACGCAGTATTTT; cdr3_aa: CASSFSGLTSTDTQYF
j_call: TRBJ1-2; d_call: -; clone_size: -; v_call: TRBV27; cdr3_nt: TGTGCCAGCAGTTTATCGTTCTGGGACACCGAGTGGTATGGCTACACCTTC; cdr3_aa: CASSLSFWDTEWYGYTF
j_call: TRBJ2-2; d_call: TRBD2; clone_size: once; v_call: TRBV30; cdr3_nt: TGTGCCTGGAGTGGGTTAGCGGGCCGGGTTAGCGGGGAGCTGTTTTTT; cdr3_aa: CAWSGLAGRVSGELFF
j_call: TRBJ2-3; d_call: TRBD2; clone_size: -; v_call: TRBV7-2; cdr3_nt: TGTGCCAGCAGCTTAGTTAGCGGGAGTAGCTTTAAAGATACGCAGTATTTT; cdr3_aa: CASSLVSGSSFKDTQYF
j_call: TRBJ2-1; d_call: TRBD1; clone_size: -; v_call: TRBV30; cdr3_nt: TGTGCCTGGAGTTGGACAGGCCTCAATGAGCAGTTCTTC; cdr3_aa: CAWSWTGLNEQFF
j_call: TRBJ1-5; d_call: TRBD1; clone_size: -; v_call: TRBV6-1; cdr3_nt: TGTGCCAGCCGACCCGTCGGGACAGGGAATCAGCCCCAGCATTTT; cdr3_aa: CASRPVGTGNQPQHF
j_call: TRBJ2-1; d_call: -; clone_size: -; v_call: TRBV9; cdr3_nt: TGTGCCAGCCGTCCCGGGGATAAAAGGGATGAGCAGTTCTTC; cdr3_aa: CASRPGDKRDEQFF
j_call: TRBJ2-3; d_call: TRBD2; clone_size: -; v_call: TRBV5-1; cdr3_nt: TGCGCCAGCAGCTTGGGTACTAGCGGGAGCGTGCGAGATACGCAGTATTTT; cdr3_aa: CASSLGTSGSVRDTQYF
j_call: TRBJ1-1; d_call: -; clone_size: -; v_call: TRBV5-1; cdr3_nt: TGCGCCAGCAGCATCGAGACAGGCTTCGGCACTGAAGCTTTCTTT; cdr3_aa: CASSIETGFGTEAFF
j_call: TRBJ1-5; d_call: -; clone_size: -; v_call: TRBV18; cdr3_nt: TGTGCCAGCTCACCGGGGGCAAATCAGCCCCAGCATTTT; cdr3_aa: CASSPGANQPQHF
j_call: TRBJ2-1; d_call: TRBD2; clone_size: -; v_call: TRBV11-2; cdr3_nt: TGTGCCAGCAGCCAGAGCGGGAGGTCCCTCTCCTACAATGAGCAGTTCTTC; cdr3_aa: CASSQSGRSLSYNEQFF
j_call: TRBJ1-5; d_call: -; clone_size: few; v_call: TRBV7-2; cdr3_nt: TGTGCCAGCAGCCCCACCGGGACTACTAGCAATCAGCCCCAGCATTTT; cdr3_aa: CASSPTGTTSNQPQHF
j_call: TRBJ2-7; d_call: TRBD2; clone_size: -; v_call: TRBV5-1; cdr3_nt: TGCGCCAGCAGCTTGGGCACTAGCGGAGCCTACGAGCAGTACTTC; cdr3_aa: CASSLGTSGAYEQYF
j_call: TRBJ2-1; d_call: -; clone_size: -; v_call: TRBV7-2; cdr3_nt: TGTGCCAGCAGCTTAGATACAGTCTTGCTATACAATGAGCAGTTCTTC; cdr3_aa: CASSLDTVLLYNEQFF
j_call: TRBJ2-5; d_call: TRBD2; clone_size: -; v_call: TRBV2; cdr3_nt: TGTGCCAGCAGCGGACTAGCGGGAGGCGTTGGAGAGACCCAGTACTTC; cdr3_aa: CASSGLAGGVGETQYF
j_call: TRBJ2-2; d_call: -; clone_size: -; v_call: TRBV5-5; cdr3_nt: TGTGCCAGCAGCTTGGACACCTACACCGGGGAGCTGTTTTTT; cdr3_aa: CASSLDTYTGELFF
j_call: TRBJ1-5; d_call: -; clone_size: few; v_call: TRBV4-2; cdr3_nt: TGTGCCAGCAGCCAAGACCTCGGGGAGCCCCAGCATTTT; cdr3_aa: CASSQDLGEPQHF
j_call: TRBJ2-5; d_call: -; clone_size: -; v_call: TRBV7-9; cdr3_nt: TGTGCCAGCAGCCGAATACAGGGTACCGAGGAGACCCAGTACTTC; cdr3_aa: CASSRIQGTEETQYF
j_call: TRBJ1-1; d_call: -; clone_size: -; v_call: TRBV25-1; cdr3_nt: TGTGCCAGCAGTGAAAACAGGAGGAACACTGAAGCTTTCTTT; cdr3_aa: CASSENRRNTEAFF
j_call: TRBJ2-7; d_call: TRBD2; clone_size: -; v_call: TRBV10-2; cdr3_nt: TGCGCCAGCAGTGAAGGAGCGGGAGACCTCTACGAGCAGTACTTC; cdr3_aa: CASSEGAGDLYEQYF
j_call: TRBJ2-4; d_call: -; clone_size: -; v_call: TRBV19; cdr3_nt: TGTGCCAGTAGTCAACACTATAAAAGGGGGATACTAGCCAAAAACATTCAGTACTTC; cdr3_aa: CASSQHYKRGILAKNIQYF
j_call: TRBJ2-5; d_call: TRBD2; clone_size: -; v_call: TRBV6-5; cdr3_nt: TGTGCCAGCAGTTACTTTTCGGGAGGTACAGAGACCCAGTACTTC; cdr3_aa: CASSYFSGGTETQYF
j_call: TRBJ1-4; d_call: -; clone_size: -; v_call: TRBV9; cdr3_nt: TGTGCCAGCAGCGCCCGGGACTCAGCCCCGGATGGTGAAAAACTGTTTTTT; cdr3_aa: CASSARDSAPDGEKLFF
j_call: TRBJ2-3; d_call: -; clone_size: -; v_call: TRBV11-3; cdr3_nt: TGTGCCAGCAAGGAGGGACAGAGCACAGATACGCAGTATTTT; cdr3_aa: CASKEGQSTDTQYF
j_call: TRBJ2-6; d_call: -; clone_size: -; v_call: TRBV2; cdr3_nt: TGTGCCAGCAGTGATGGGCCCGAGGGGGCCAACGTCCTGACTTTC; cdr3_aa: CASSDGPEGANVLTF
j_call: TRBJ2-7; d_call: TRBD1; clone_size: -; v_call: TRBV27; cdr3_nt: TGTGCCAGCAGTACGGGACAGTACTACGAGCAGTACTTC; cdr3_aa: CASSTGQYYEQYF
j_call: TRBJ2-7; d_call: -; clone_size: -; v_call: TRBV5-1; cdr3_nt: TGCGCCAGCAGCTTGGCCGGGGGTTATGGGGCCTACGAGCAGTACTTC; cdr3_aa: CASSLAGGYGAYEQYF
j_call: TRBJ2-7; d_call: TRBD1; clone_size: -; v_call: TRBV13; cdr3_nt: TGTGCCAGCAACATGGGACAGAGCTCCTACGAGCAGTACTTC; cdr3_aa: CASNMGQSSYEQYF
j_call: TRBJ1-4; d_call: -; clone_size: -; v_call: TRBV27; cdr3_nt: TGTGCCAGCTCTACCTCTACTAATGAAAAACTGTTTTTT; cdr3_aa: CASSTSTNEKLFF
j_call: TRBJ2-2; d_call: -; clone_size: few; v_call: TRBV4-1; cdr3_nt: TGCGCCAGCAGCCAAGAGGGGGGGGCAGGGGCGGCTGGGGAGCTGTTTTTT; cdr3_aa: CASSQEGGAGAAGELFF
j_call: TRBJ2-7; d_call: TRBD2; clone_size: -; v_call: TRBV19; cdr3_nt: TGTGCCAGTAGTATATCACTAGCGGCCTACGAGCAGTACTTC; cdr3_aa: CASSISLAAYEQYF
j_call: TRBJ2-7; d_call: TRBD2; clone_size: -; v_call: TRBV20-1; cdr3_nt: TGCAGTGCTGGACTAGCGACCGAGCAGTACTTC; cdr3_aa: CSAGLATEQYF